What follows are 31 T cell receptor beta chains derived from one specimen sequenced in a study of response to subunit inactivated influenza vaccine. TCRdb used MiXCR to reprocess the RT-PCR reads, holding one entry per CDR3 protein. Among approximately 680,000 distinct CDR3 sequences listed, 15% to 19% were seen once. The sequences come from PBMCs from blood, collected about 11 days after vaccination. These receptor sequences come from a man aged 50 to 59 who received an inactivated influenza vaccine.

V and J are TRBV6-2 or TRBV6-3 and TRBJ2-1, with TRBD2 identical over 9 bases. The CDR3 is 14 residues long. Germline-derived CDR1 and CDR2 are MNHEY and SVGEGT. The V gene end was trimmed by 6 bases and the J gene end by 4 bases; junction bases not matched to a gene: 4. Here the CDR3 reads CASRGAGGYNEQFF. The CDR3 coding sequence is TGTGCCAGCAGAGGAGCGGGGGGTTACAATGAGCAGTTCTTC.

This clonotype was seen a handful of times. This chain connects TRBV5-1 to TRBJ1-4, with a weak D call TRBD1 (5 bases). Per the germline V gene, CDR1 is SGHRS and CDR2 is YFSETQ. The CDR3 has 13 residues. Trimming left V 4 bases short and J 8 bases short, with 12 bases between. CDR3 protein: CASSRDLGEKLFF. DNA of the CDR3: TGCGCCAGCAGCCGGGACCTCGGAGAAAAACTGTTTTTT. The full variable domain, its missing parts supplied by reference TRBV5-1 and TRBJ1-4, is KAGVTQTPRYLIKTRGQQVTLSCSPISGHRSVSWYQQTPGQGLQFLFEYFSETQRNKGNFPGRFSGRQFSNSRSEMNVSTLELGDSALYLCASSRDLGEKLFFGSGTQLSVL.

The chain recombines TRBV6-5 with TRBJ2-7; D uncertain. CDR1 is MNHEY, CDR2 SVGAGI, per germline. This CDR3 has 13 amino acids. V lost 1 base to trimming and J lost 3 bases, with 7 bases between them. CDR3 region: CASSYLGFYEQYF. The CDR3 bases are TGTGCCAGCAGTTACTTAGGATTCTACGAGCAGTACTTC.

This clonotype was detected a few times. The rearrangement uses TRBV12-3 or TRBV12-4 and TRBJ2-3, with 9 positions matching TRBD2. J gave up 4 bases and V 6 bases, and 11 bases lay outside the gene matches. CDR3 size: 16 residues. This CDR3 reads CASRQRGAGGPDTQYF. Here the CDR3 DNA reads TGTGCCAGCAGACAACGCGGGGCGGGGGGGCCAGATACGCAGTATTTT.

The CDR3 nucleotides read TGCAGCGCAGGGACAGGGCGTGGAACTGAGGAGGATTTCTTT. Its translation is CSAGTGRGTEEDFF. The chain links TRBV29-1 to TRBJ1-1; 9 nucleotides line up with TRBD1. The CDR3 spans 14 residues. From germline, CDR1 is SQVTM and CDR2 ANQGSEA. V lost 7 bases and J lost 13; bases outside the gene matches: 19.

This clonotype was counted between two and nine times. The chain is built from TRBV12-3 or TRBV12-4 and TRBJ1-6; perhaps TRBD1 as D (5 bases). The CDR3 is 14 residues long. Trimming removed 7 bases at V and 6 bases at J, with 13 bases between. The chain's CDR3 is CASIGTGFNSPLHF. The CDR3 region has the DNA TGTGCCAGCATTGGGACGGGCTTTAATTCACCCCTCCACTTT.

This chain links TRBV4-1 with TRBJ2-6; D may be TRBD1 or TRBD2 (5 bases each). V shed 3 bases and J shed 0 bases, with 12 bases lying between them. The V gene's germline CDR1 is MGHRA and CDR2 YSYEKL. CDR3 length equals 17 residues. CDR3 nucleotides: TGCGCCAGCAGCCAGCCGGGACGGACCTCTGGGGCCAACGTCCTGACTTTC. Protein product: CASSQPGRTSGANVLTF.

This clonotype was seen a handful of times. The genes are TRBV5-1 and TRBJ1-3; D call uncertain. Germline assignment: CDR1 SGHRS and CDR2 YFSETQ. Trimming left V 4 bases short and J 4 bases short, with 18 bases between. The CDR3 totals 16 residues. CDR3 region: CASSATGPSVGNTIYF. CDR3 in DNA: TGCGCCAGCAGCGCGACTGGCCCTTCGGTGGGAAACACCATATATTTT.

This clonotype was detected once. The chain uses TRBV7-8 and TRBJ2-7, with D possibly called TRBD1 or TRBD2 (6 bases each). Germline V gene sequence: CDR1 SGHVS, CDR2 FQNEAQ. The CDR3 sequence is 13 residues long. The ends were cut back, 4 bases at V and 6 bases at J, with 13 bases in the middle. CDR3 sequence (DNA): TGTGCCAGCAGCTCTCGCGAGGGGGGCGAGCAGTACTTC. This encodes CASSSREGGEQYF.

This clonotype was counted between two and nine times. The chain joins TRBV20-1 to TRBJ2-5, with D possibly TRBD1 on 6 matching bases. The CDR3 length is 12 residues. CDR1 and CDR2 from the germline V gene are DFQATT and SNEGSKA (reference sequence). The V and J ends lost 6 bases and 5 bases respectively, with 13 bases between them. For the CDR3, the DNA is TGCAGTGCCGCTCTCAGGGGTGAGACCCAGTACTTC. The encoded protein is CSAALRGETQYF.

This chain links TRBV20-1 with TRBJ2-1, with 10 bases that match TRBD2. CDR3 length equals 13 residues. Germline lookup yields CDR1 DFQATT and CDR2 SNEGSKA (reference sequence). V lost 8 bases, J lost 5 bases, and 6 bases stayed unmatched. The CDR3 spells CSPSGGANNEQFF. In DNA form, the CDR3 reads TGCAGTCCCAGCGGGGGGGCTAACAATGAGCAGTTCTTC.

This chain joins TRBV28 and TRBJ2-4; 7 bases align to TRBD1. V shed 5 bases, J shed 0 bases, and the junction held 7 bases outside the gene matches. The CDR3 runs 16 residues. In germline, CDR1 is MDHEN, CDR2 SYDVKM. This chain's CDR3 is CASSPTGALAKNIQYF. In DNA, the CDR3 is TGTGCCAGCAGTCCAACAGGGGCCCTAGCCAAAAACATTCAGTACTTC.

This clonotype was recorded a few times. The chain couples TRBV7-2 to TRBJ2-7; 9 bases align to TRBD1. Germline lookup yields CDR1 SGHTA and CDR2 FQGNSA. Losses at the gene ends were 5 bases for V and 4 bases for J; bases not matched to a gene: 9. The CDR3 is 15 residues long. The CDR3 is CASSLNGQGRYEQYF. CDR3 nucleotide sequence: TGTGCCAGCAGCCTGAACGGACAGGGGCGGTACGAGCAGTACTTC.

This chain uses TRBV20-1 with TRBJ2-5, with D tentatively TRBD2 (5 bases). This CDR3 contains 13 residues. CDR1 is DFQATT and CDR2 is SNEGSKA in the germline V gene (reference sequence). Trimming left V 3 bases short and J 5 bases short, with 13 bases between. CDR3: CSARRGPSETQYF. CDR3 nucleotides: TGCAGTGCTAGGAGAGGGCCATCCGAGACCCAGTACTTC.

The J gene is TRBJ2-2, the V gene TRBV4-3; 9 nucleotides match TRBD1. Germline assignment: CDR1 LGHNA and CDR2 YSLEER. V lost 4 bases, J lost 0 bases, and 6 bases stayed unmatched. CDR3 size: 17 residues. Here the CDR3 DNA reads TGCGCCAGCAGCCCCGGGACAGGGTTCGCGAACACCGGGGAGCTGTTTTTT. Protein sequence: CASSPGTGFANTGELFF.

This clonotype has a handful of counts. The chain recombines TRBV7-2 with TRBJ2-1, with no clear D. Germline V CDR1 and CDR2: SGHTA, FQGNSA. The CDR3 totals 16 residues. Trimming removed 7 bases at V and 1 base at J, with 17 bases between. The CDR3 bases are TGTGCCAGCACCTCCCTTCCCACGGATTCCTACAATGAGCAGTTCTTC. It yields the protein CASTSLPTDSYNEQFF.

J is TRBJ1-2 and V is TRBV7-2; 8 bases agree with TRBD1. V was pared by 5 bases and J by 8 bases, with 7 bases of the junction left unmatched. This CDR3 has 13 residues. Germline V CDR1 and CDR2: SGHTA, FQGNSA. The CDR3 DNA reads as TGTGCCAGCAGCCCCGACAGGGGAGACGGCTACACCTTC. It is translated as CASSPDRGDGYTF.

This chain joins TRBV6-2 or TRBV6-3 and TRBJ2-3; D not resolved. Germline lookup yields CDR1 MNHEY and CDR2 SVGEGT. V was shortened by 6 bases and J by 4 bases, with 17 bases between the two germline ends. This CDR3 is built from 15 residues. The CDR3 protein is CASRPDWSPADTQYF. CDR3 coding DNA: TGTGCCAGCAGGCCCGACTGGTCTCCGGCAGATACGCAGTATTTT.

The CDR3: CSARSPLAGSYNEQFF. Here the CDR3 DNA reads TGCAGTGCTAGATCGCCTCTTGCGGGGTCCTACAATGAGCAGTTCTTC. The J gene is TRBJ2-1, the V gene TRBV20-1; the D gene is possibly TRBD2 (6 bases). In germline, CDR1 is DFQATT, CDR2 SNEGSKA (reference sequence). This CDR3 is 16 amino acids long. V dropped 2 bases and J dropped 1 base, with 15 bases sitting between them.

This clonotype came up a few times. The V gene is TRBV7-8, the J gene TRBJ1-6; D is ambiguous. The germline gives CDR1 SGHVS, CDR2 FQNEAQ. The CDR3 extends over 16 amino acids. The ends were cut back, 4 bases at V and 2 bases at J, with 12 bases in the middle. The chain's CDR3 is CASSSVARPYNSPLHF. CDR3 sequence (DNA): TGTGCCAGCAGCTCCGTGGCCAGACCCTATAATTCACCCCTCCACTTT.

This chain uses TRBV18 with TRBJ1-1; D is undetermined. Trimming took off 0 bases at V and 5 bases at J, with 13 bases between the two ends. This CDR3 comprises 15 residues. From germline, CDR1 is KGHSH and CDR2 LQKENI. The CDR3 bases are TGTGCCAGCTCACCACCAAGGGCGAGGAGGACTGAAGCTTTCTTT. This encodes CASSPPRARRTEAFF. The entire variable domain, with the rest obtained from reference TRBV18 and TRBJ1-1, is as follows: NAGVMQNPRHLVRRRGQEARLRCSPMKGHSHVYWYRQLPEEGLKFMVYLQKENIIDESGMPKERFSAEFPKEGPSILRIQQVVRGDSAAYFCASSPPRARRTEAFFGQGTRLTVV.

The chain has TRBV20-1 and TRBJ2-3; D may match TRBD1 or TRBD2 (6 bases each). Germline CDR1 reads DFQATT; CDR2 reads SNEGSKA (reference sequence). The CDR3 consists of 17 residues. Trimming removed 5 bases from V and 2 bases from J, with 23 bases in between. DNA for the CDR3: TGCAGTGCTGGGGGGCGGGAAGCTAAATTCCTCACAGATACGCAGTATTTT. This gives the protein CSAGGREAKFLTDTQYF.

A word on this clonotype: A much larger clone differs from this one at a single base, so this may be a read error. CDR3 sequence reads: CASSLERTDTQSF. The CDR3 DNA reads as TGTGCCAGCAGCTTAGAGAGGACAGATACGCAGTCTTTT. V gene TRBV7-2 combines with J gene TRBJ2-3; a weak D match, TRBD1 (6 bases). Per the germline V gene, CDR1 is SGHTA and CDR2 is FQGNSA. This CDR3 contains 13 residues.

A few counts support this clonotype. This chain links TRBV30 with TRBJ1-6, with 9 bases identical to TRBD1. CDR3 length: 15 amino acids. Losses at the gene ends were 4 bases for V and 7 bases for J; bases not matched to a gene: 8. From germline, CDR1 is GTSNPN and CDR2 SVGIG (reference sequence). CDR3 loop: CAWMGSTGGNSPLHF. The CDR3, as DNA: TGTGCCTGGATGGGATCGACAGGGGGGAATTCACCCCTCCACTTT.

V and J are TRBV7-9 and TRBJ1-1; D is possibly TRBD1 (6 bases). V lost 5 bases to trimming and J lost 4 bases, with 17 bases between them. Per the germline V gene, CDR1 is SEHNR and CDR2 is FQNEAQ (reference sequence). The CDR3 length is 15 residues. Here the CDR3 reads CASSRNRVAATEAFF. DNA for the CDR3: TGTGCCAGCAGCCGCAACAGGGTAGCTGCCACTGAAGCTTTCTTT.

The genes are TRBV11-2 and TRBJ2-7, with 7 bases fitting TRBD1. V was pared by 3 bases and J by 1 base, with 6 bases of the junction left unmatched. Germline V gene data show CDR1 as SGHAT and CDR2 as FQNNGV. The CDR3 loop spans 15 amino acids. CDR3 region: CASSLDRIPSYEQYF. The CDR3 nucleotides read TGTGCCAGCAGCTTGGACAGGATTCCTTCCTACGAGCAGTACTTC. The entire variable domain, with the rest obtained from reference TRBV11-2 and TRBJ2-7, is as follows: EAGVAQSPRYKIIEKRQSVAFWCNPISGHATLYWYQQILGQGPKLLIQFQNNGVVDDSQLPKDRFSAERLKGVDSTLKIQPAKLEDSAVYLCASSLDRIPSYEQYFGPGTRLTVT.

This clonotype was detected only a few times. This rearrangement joins TRBV20-1 to TRBJ2-7; the match to TRBD1 covers 8 bases. Germline values: CDR1 DFQATT, CDR2 SNEGSKA (reference sequence). V dropped 8 bases and J dropped 3; count of bases not matched to a gene: 15. There are 15 residues in the CDR3. CDR3 loop: CSTGGPVGFNYEQYF. The CDR3 region has the DNA TGCAGTACAGGGGGTCCGGTCGGGTTTAACTACGAGCAGTACTTC.

In its sample, this clonotype was seen many times. V usage is TRBV28 and J usage is TRBJ2-6; D remains unclear. This CDR3 spans 17 amino acids. CDR1 MDHEN and CDR2 SYDVKM come from the germline V gene. With 4 bases removed from V and 0 bases from J, the gap between germline ends came to 13 bases. The CDR3 region is CASSSPFTVSGANVLTF. The DNA for the CDR3 is TGTGCCAGCAGTTCACCCTTTACAGTCTCTGGGGCCAACGTCCTGACTTTC.

This clonotype was detected only a few times. J is TRBJ2-5 and V is TRBV7-9; D is unresolved. V lost 7 bases, J lost 5 bases, and 17 bases lay in between. The CDR3 loop spans 14 amino acids. CDR1 and CDR2 from the germline V gene are SEHNR and FQNEAQ (reference sequence). The CDR3 region has the DNA TGTGCCAGCAACTCTCGCAACCAGAGGGAGACCCAGTACTTC. Protein product: CASNSRNQRETQYF.

The chain combines TRBV27 with TRBJ2-1; 9 bases align to TRBD1. Unmatched junction bases numbered 7, after V lost 5 bases and J lost 8 bases. The germline V gene encodes CDR1 MNHEY and CDR2 SMNVEV (reference sequence). The CDR3 covers 14 residues. As DNA, the CDR3 is TGTGCCAGCAGTAAGAGACAGGGGGGGCATGAGCAGTTCTTC. It translates to CASSKRQGGHEQFF.

For this clonotype: The junction does not match germline at one end; this may be a read error. The chain is built from TRBV20-1 and TRBJ2-2; 11 nucleotides match TRBD2. This CDR3 is 18 amino acids long. Germline V gene lookup returns CDR1 DFQATT and CDR2 SNEGSKA (reference sequence). CDR3 DNA sequence: TGCAGTGCTAGATTAAGACTAGCGGGGCCTCCGAACACCGGGGAGCTGTCTTTT. This codes for CSARLRLAGPPNTGELSF.